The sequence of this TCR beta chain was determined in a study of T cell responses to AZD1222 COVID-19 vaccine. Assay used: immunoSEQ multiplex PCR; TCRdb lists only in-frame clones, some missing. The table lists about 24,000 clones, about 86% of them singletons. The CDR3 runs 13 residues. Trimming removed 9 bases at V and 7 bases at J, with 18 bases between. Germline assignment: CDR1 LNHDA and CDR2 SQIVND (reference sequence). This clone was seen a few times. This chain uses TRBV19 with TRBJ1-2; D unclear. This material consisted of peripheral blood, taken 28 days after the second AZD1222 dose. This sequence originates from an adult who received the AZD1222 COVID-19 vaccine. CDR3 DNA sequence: TGTGCCAGCCGCGGTTGGGGAGTGGGTGGCTACACCTTC. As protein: CASRGWGVGGYTF.